This TCR beta chain came from a study of T cell responses to AZD1222 COVID-19 vaccine. Overall study results and limits: Across the whole spike, CD4 TCRs peaked at regions 160-218 and 743-854. Females made up more of the donors, who were largely white British, and clonal diversity may have come out too low.

Of note for this clone: The antigen is undetermined.

Sequencing was performed with immunoSEQ multiplex PCR; in TCRdb, only in-frame clones are kept and a portion is missing. The sample contains over 100,000 clones, about 82% of which appear only once. Sequenced here: peripheral blood, sampled on day 0 of AZD1222 vaccination. The TCR sequence derives from an adult in good health.

As DNA, the CDR3 is TGTGCCAGCAGCCAAATCAAGGGGAGGACTAGCGGGAGTTACGAGCAGTACTTC. This sequence encodes CASSQIKGRTSGSYEQYF. The chain has TRBV3-1 (or the pseudogene TRBV3-2) and TRBJ2-7, with 13 nucleotides matching TRBD2. This CDR3 is 18 amino acids long. Per germline, CDR1 LGHDT and CDR2 YNNKEL (reference sequence). J lost 4 bases, V lost 2 bases, and 11 bases had no gene match.